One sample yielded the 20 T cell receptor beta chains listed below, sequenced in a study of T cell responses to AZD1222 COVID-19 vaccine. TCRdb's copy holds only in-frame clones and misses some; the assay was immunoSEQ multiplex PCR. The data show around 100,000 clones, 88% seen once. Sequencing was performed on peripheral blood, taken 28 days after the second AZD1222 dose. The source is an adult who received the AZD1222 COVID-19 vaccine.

In nucleotides, the CDR3 is TGTGCCAGCAGTGTTAGCGGGGGGAACACCGGGGAGCTGTTTTTT. Translating it yields CASSVSGGNTGELFF. V gene TRBV28 combines with J gene TRBJ2-2, with 9 bases lining up with TRBD2. Germline assignment: CDR1 MDHEN and CDR2 SYDVKM. J lost 1 base, V lost 5 bases, and 2 bases had no gene match. The CDR3 has 15 amino acids.

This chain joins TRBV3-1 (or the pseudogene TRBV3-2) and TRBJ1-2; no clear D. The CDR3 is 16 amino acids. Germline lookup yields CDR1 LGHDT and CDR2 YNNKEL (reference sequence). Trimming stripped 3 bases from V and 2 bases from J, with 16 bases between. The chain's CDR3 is CASSQWTDALNYGYTF. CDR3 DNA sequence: TGTGCCAGCAGCCAGTGGACGGACGCTTTAAACTATGGCTACACCTTC.

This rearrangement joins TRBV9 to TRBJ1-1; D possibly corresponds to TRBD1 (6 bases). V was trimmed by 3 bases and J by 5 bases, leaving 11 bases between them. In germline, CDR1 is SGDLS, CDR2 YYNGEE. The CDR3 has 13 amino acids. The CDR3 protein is CASSATGRTEAFF. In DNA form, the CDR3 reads TGTGCCAGCAGCGCAACAGGGAGGACTGAAGCTTTCTTT. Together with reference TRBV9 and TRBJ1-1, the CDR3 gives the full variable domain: DSGVTQTPKHLITATGQRVTLRCSPRSGDLSVYWYQQSLDQGLQFLIQYYNGEERAKGNILERFSAQQFPDLHSELNLSSLELGDSALYFCASSATGRTEAFFGQGTRLTVV.

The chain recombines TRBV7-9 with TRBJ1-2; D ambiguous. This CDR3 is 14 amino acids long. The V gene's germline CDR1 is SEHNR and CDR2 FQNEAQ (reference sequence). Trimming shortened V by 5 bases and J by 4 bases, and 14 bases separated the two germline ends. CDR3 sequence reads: CASSADFGLYGYTF. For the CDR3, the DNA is TGTGCCAGCAGCGCTGACTTCGGCCTCTATGGCTACACCTTC.

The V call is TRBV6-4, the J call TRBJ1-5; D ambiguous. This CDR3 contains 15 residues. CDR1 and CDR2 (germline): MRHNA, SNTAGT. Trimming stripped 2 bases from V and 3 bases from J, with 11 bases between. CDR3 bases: TGTGCCAGCAGTGACGTACGGGAGATCAATCAGCCCCAGCATTTT. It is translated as CASSDVREINQPQHF.

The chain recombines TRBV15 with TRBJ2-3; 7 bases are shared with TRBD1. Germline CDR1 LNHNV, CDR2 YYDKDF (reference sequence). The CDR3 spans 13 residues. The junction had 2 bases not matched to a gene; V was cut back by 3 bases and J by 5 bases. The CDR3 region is CATSRPGGDTQYF. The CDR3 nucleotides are TGTGCCACCAGCAGGCCAGGGGGAGATACGCAGTATTTT.

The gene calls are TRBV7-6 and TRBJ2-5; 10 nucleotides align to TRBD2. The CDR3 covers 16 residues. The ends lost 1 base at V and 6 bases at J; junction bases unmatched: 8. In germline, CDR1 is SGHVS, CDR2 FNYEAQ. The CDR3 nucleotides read TGTGCCAGCAGCTTAGGGGCAACTAGCGGGGCCAAGACCCAGTACTTC. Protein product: CASSLGATSGAKTQYF.

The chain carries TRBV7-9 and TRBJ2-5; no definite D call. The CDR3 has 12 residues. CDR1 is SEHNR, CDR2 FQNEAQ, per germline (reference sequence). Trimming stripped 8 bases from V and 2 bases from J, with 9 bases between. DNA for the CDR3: TGTGCCAGCCACGGACCACAAGAGACCCAGTACTTC. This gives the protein CASHGPQETQYF.

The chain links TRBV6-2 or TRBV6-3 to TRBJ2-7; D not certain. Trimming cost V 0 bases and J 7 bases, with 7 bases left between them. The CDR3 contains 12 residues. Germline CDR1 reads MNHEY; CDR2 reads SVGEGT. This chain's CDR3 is CASSYSLREQYF. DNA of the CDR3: TGTGCCAGCAGTTACTCTCTCCGGGAGCAGTACTTC.

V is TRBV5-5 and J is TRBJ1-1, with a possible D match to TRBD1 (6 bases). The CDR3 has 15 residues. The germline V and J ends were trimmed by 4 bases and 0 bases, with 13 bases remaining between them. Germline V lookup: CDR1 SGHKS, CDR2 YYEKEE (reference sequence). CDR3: CASSPMTGLNTEAFF. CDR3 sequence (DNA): TGTGCCAGCAGCCCAATGACAGGCTTGAACACTGAAGCTTTCTTT. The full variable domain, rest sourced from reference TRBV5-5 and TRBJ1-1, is DAGVTQSPTHLIKTRGQQVTLRCSPISGHKSVSWYQQVLGQGPQFIFQYYEKEERGRGNFPDRFSARQFPNYSSELNVNALLLGDSALYLCASSPMTGLNTEAFFGQGTRLTVV.

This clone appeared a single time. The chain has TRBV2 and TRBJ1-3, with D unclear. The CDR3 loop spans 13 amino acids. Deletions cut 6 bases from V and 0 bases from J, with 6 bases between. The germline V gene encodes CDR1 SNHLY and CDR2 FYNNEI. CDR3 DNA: TGTGCCAGCAGCCGCGGCTCTGGAAACACCATATATTTT. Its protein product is CASSRGSGNTIYF. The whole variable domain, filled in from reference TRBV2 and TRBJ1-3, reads EPEVTQTPSHQVTQMGQEVILRCVPISNHLYFYWYRQILGQKVEFLVSFYNNEISEKSEIFDDQFSVERPDGSNFTLKIRSTKLEDSAMYFCASSRGSGNTIYFGEGSWLTVV.

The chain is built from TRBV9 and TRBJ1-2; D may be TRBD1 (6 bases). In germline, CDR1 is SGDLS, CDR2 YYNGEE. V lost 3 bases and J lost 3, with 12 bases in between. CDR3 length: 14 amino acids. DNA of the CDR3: TGTGCCAGCAGCGACCGGGGGGGCCACTATGGCTACACCTTC. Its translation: CASSDRGGHYGYTF.

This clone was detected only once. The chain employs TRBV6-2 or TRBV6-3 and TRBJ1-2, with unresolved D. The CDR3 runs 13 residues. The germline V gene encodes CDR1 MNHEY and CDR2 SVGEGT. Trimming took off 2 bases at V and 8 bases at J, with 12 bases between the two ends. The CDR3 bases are TGTGCCAGCAGTTACCCCCTACCTTACGGCTACACCTTC. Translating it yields CASSYPLPYGYTF.

The CDR3 region has the DNA TGTGCCAGCAGCCCTTCGGACAGCACCTGGGATAGGAATGGCTACACCTTC. It specifies CASSPSDSTWDRNGYTF. The genes are TRBV6-2 or TRBV6-3 and TRBJ1-2, with TRBD1 as a possible D gene (6 bases). Trimming pared 6 bases from V and 6 bases from J, leaving 26 bases between. Per germline, CDR1 MNHEY and CDR2 SVGEGT. The CDR3 has 17 residues.

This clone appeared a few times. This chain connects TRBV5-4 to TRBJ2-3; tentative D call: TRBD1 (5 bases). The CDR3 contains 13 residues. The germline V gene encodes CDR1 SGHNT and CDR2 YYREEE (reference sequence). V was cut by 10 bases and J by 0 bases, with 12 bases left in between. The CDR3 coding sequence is TGTGCCGGATTAGACAGAAGCACAGATACGCAGTATTTT. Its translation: CAGLDRSTDTQYF.

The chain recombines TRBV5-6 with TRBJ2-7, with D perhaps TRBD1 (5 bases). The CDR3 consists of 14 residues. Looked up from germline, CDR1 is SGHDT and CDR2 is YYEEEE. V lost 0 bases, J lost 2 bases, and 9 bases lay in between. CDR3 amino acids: CASSLVHRTYEQYF. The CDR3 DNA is TGTGCCAGCAGCTTGGTTCACAGGACCTACGAGCAGTACTTC.

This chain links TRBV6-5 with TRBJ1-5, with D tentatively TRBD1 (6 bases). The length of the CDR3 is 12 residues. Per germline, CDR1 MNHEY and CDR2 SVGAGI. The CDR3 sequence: CGSSRGILPQHF. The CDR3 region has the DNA TGTGGATCTAGTAGGGGGATCTTGCCCCAGCATTTT.

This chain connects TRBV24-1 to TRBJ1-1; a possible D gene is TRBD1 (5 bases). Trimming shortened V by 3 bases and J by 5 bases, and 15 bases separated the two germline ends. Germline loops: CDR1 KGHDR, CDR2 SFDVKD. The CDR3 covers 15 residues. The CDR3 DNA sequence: TGTGCCACCAGTGATCCCCGGTCGGGGGTTACTGAAGCTTTCTTT. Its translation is CATSDPRSGVTEAFF.

CDR3 nucleotide sequence: TGTGCCAGCAGTGACTCGGGGGCTGAAGCTTTCTTT. Its translation: CASSDSGAEAFF. The gene calls are TRBV6-4 and TRBJ1-1; D might be TRBD1 (5 bases). The V end was cut by 0 bases, the J end by 6 bases, with 5 bases between. Germline CDR1 and CDR2: MRHNA and SNTAGT. The CDR3 loop spans 12 amino acids.

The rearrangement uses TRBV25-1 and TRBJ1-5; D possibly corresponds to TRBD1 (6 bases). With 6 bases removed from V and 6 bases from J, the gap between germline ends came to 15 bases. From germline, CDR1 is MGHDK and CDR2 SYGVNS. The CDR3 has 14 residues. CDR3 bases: TGTGCCAGCAGGGATCAGGGGAACGGTCAGCCCCAGCATTTT. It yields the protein CASRDQGNGQPQHF.